Included here is one TCR beta chain sequence, with context. Antigen: not known. Germline V CDR1 and CDR2: SGDLS, YYNGEE. The CDR3 contains 15 residues. With V trimmed by 0 bases and J by 10 bases, 10 bases remained unmatched. The source of the sample is a study of cytomegalovirus exposure and HLA in healthy donors. Findings and limits, study-wide: Some V segments, including TRBV6-2 and TRBV6-3, were excluded as indistinguishable. An analysis done earlier found most TCR beta V segments productive about 87% or about 30% of the time. Cytomegalovirus association was listed for 164 TCR beta chains. In all likelihood, a cluster of highly shared sequence variants was a sequencing artifact.

The PCR contained 60 Vbeta and 13 Jbeta primers. Profiling relied on immunoSEQ multiplex PCR, and the TCRdb table lists in-frame clones only, not all of them. The sample contains over 150,000 clones, over 65% of which appear only once. The receptor was isolated from a woman between 55 and 75 years old in good health and CMV-seropositive. This chain links TRBV9 with TRBJ2-1; TRBD2 matches at 7 bases. The sequencing input was PBMCs. The CDR3 DNA sequence: TGTGCCAGCAGCGTAGAGTCCTGGGCGGGGGACGAGCAGTTCTTC. It codes for CASSVESWAGDEQFF.